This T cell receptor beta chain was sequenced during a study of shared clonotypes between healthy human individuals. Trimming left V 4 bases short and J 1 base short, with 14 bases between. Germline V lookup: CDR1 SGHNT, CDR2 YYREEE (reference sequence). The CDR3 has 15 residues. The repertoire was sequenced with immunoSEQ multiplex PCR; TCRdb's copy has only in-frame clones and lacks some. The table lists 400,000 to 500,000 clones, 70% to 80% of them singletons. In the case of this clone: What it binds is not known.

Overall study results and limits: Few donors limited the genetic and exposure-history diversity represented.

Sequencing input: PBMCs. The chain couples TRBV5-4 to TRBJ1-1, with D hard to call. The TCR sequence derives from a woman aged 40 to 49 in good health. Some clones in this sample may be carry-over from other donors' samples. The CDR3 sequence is CASSLPFMGNTEAFF. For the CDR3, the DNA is TGTGCCAGCAGCCTGCCCTTCATGGGGAACACTGAAGCTTTCTTT.